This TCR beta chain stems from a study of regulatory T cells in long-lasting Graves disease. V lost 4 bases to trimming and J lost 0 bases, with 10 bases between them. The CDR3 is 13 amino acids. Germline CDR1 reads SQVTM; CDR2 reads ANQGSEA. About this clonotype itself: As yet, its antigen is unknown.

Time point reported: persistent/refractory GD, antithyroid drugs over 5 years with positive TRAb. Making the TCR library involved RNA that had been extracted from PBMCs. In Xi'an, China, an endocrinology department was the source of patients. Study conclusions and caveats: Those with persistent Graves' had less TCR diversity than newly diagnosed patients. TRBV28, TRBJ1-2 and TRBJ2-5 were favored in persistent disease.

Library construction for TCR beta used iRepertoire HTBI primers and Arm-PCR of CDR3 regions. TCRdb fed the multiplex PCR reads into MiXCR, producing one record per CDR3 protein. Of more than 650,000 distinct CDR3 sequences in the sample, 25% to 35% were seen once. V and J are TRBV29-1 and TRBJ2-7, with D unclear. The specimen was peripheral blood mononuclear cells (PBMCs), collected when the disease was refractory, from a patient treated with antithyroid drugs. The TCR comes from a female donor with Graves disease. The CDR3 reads CSVVSLSSYEQYF. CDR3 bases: TGCAGCGTTGTTAGCCTAAGCTCCTACGAGCAGTACTTC.